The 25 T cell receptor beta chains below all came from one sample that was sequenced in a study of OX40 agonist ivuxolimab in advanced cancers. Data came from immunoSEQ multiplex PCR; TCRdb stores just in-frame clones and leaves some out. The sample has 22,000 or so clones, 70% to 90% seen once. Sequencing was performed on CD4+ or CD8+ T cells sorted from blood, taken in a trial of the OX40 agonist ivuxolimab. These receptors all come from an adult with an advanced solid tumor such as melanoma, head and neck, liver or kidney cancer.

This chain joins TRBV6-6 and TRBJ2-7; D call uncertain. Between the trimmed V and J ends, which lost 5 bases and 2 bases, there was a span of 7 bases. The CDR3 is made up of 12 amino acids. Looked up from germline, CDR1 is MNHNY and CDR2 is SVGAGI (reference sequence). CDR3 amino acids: CASSDKAYEQYF. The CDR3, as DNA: TGTGCCAGCAGTGACAAAGCCTACGAGCAGTACTTC.

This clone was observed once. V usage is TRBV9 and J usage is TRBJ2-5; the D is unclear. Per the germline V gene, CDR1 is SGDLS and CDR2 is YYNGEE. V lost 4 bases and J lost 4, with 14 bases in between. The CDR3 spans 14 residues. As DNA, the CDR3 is TGTGCCAGCAGCCCTTCAGGACCGACAGAGACCCAGTACTTC. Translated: CASSPSGPTETQYF.

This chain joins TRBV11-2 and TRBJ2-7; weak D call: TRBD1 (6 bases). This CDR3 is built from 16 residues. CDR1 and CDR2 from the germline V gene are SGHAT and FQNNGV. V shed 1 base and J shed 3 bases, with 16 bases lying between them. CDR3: CASSLAAGVLGYEQYF. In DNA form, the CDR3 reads TGTGCCAGCAGCTTAGCCGCAGGGGTTCTTGGCTACGAGCAGTACTTC.

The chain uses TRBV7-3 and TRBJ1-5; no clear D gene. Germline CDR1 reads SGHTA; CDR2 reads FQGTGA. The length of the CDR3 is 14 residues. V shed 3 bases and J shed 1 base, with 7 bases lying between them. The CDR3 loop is CASSFYFSNQPQHF. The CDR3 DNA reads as TGTGCCAGCAGCTTCTACTTCAGCAATCAGCCCCAGCATTTT. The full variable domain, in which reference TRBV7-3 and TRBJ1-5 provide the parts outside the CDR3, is GAGVSQTPSNKVTEKGKYVELRCDPISGHTALYWYRQSLGQGPEFLIYFQGTGAADDSGLPNDRFFAVRPEGSVSTLKIQRTERGDSAVYLCASSFYFSNQPQHFGDGTRLSIL.

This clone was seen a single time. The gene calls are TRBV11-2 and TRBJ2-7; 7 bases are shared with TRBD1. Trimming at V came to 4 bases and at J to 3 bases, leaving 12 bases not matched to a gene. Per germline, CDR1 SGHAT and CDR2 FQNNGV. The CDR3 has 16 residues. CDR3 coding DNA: TGTGCCAGCAGCTCCCGGACAGGTCAACCCCTCTACGAGCAGTACTTC. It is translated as CASSSRTGQPLYEQYF.

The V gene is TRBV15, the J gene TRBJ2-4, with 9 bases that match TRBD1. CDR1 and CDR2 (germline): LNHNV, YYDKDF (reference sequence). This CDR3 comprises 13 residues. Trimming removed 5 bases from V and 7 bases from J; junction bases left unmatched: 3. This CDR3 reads CATSRTGANIQYF. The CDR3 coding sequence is TGTGCCACCAGCCGGACAGGGGCGAACATTCAGTACTTC.

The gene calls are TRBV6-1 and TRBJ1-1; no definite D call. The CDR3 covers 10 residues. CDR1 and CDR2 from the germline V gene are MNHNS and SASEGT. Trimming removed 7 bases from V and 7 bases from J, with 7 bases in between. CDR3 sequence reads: CASTYGEAFF. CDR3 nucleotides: TGTGCCAGCACCTACGGTGAAGCTTTCTTT.

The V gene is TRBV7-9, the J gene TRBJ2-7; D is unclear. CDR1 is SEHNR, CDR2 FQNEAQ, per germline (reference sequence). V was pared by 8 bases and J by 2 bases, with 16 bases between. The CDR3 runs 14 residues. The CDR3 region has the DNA TGTGCCAGCTCTCCTCCGCGGTCTACCTACGAGCAGTACTTC. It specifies CASSPPRSTYEQYF.

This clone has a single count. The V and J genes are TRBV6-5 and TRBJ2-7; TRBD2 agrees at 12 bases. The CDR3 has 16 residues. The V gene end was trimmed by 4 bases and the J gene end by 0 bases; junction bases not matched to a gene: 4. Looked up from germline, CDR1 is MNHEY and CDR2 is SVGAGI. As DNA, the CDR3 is TGTGCCAGCAGTTTGCGGACTAGCGGGAACTCCTACGAGCAGTACTTC. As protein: CASSLRTSGNSYEQYF.

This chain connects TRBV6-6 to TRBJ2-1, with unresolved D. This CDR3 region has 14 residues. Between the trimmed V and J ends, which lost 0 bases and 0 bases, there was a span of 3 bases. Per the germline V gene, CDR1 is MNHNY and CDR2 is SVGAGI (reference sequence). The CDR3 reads CASSYSSSYNEQFF. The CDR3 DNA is TGTGCCAGCAGTTACTCCAGCTCCTACAATGAGCAGTTCTTC.

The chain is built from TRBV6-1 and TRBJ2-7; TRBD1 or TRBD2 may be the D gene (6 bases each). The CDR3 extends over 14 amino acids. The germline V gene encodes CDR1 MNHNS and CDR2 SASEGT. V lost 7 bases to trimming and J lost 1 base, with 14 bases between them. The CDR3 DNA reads TGTGCCAGCAACCAACAGGGAGGATCCTACGAGCAGTACTTC. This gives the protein CASNQQGGSYEQYF.

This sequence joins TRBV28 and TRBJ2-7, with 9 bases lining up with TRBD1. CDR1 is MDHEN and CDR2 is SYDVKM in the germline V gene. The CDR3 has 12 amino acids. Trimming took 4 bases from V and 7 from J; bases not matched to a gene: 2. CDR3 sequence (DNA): TGTGCCAGCAGTTCGGACAGGGGTGAGCAGTACTTC. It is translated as CASSSDRGEQYF.

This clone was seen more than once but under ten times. The CDR3 DNA is TGTGCCAGCAGTGACCTCCACTCTGGGGCCAACGTCCTGACTTTC. It is translated as CASSDLHSGANVLTF. The chain employs TRBV28 and TRBJ2-6; the D is unclear. This CDR3 has 15 residues. From germline, CDR1 is MDHEN and CDR2 SYDVKM. V was clipped by 5 bases and J by 0 bases, with 8 bases between them.

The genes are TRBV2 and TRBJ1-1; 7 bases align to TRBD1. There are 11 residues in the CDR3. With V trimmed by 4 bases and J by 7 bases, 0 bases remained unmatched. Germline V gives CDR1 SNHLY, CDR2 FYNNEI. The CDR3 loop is CASSAGGEAFF. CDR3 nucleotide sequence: TGTGCCAGCAGTGCAGGGGGTGAAGCTTTCTTT.

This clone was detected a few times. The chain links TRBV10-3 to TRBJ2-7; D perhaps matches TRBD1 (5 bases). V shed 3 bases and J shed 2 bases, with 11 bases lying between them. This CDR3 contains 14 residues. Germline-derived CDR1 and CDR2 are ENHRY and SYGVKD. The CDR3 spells CAISDGRTTYEQYF. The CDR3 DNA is TGTGCCATCAGTGATGGCCGGACAACCTACGAGCAGTACTTC.

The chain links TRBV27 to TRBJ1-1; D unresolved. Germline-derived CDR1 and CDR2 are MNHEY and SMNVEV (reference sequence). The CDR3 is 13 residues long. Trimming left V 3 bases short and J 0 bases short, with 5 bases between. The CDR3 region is CASSFGMNTEAFF. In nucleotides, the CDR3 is TGTGCCAGCAGTTTTGGGATGAACACTGAAGCTTTCTTT.

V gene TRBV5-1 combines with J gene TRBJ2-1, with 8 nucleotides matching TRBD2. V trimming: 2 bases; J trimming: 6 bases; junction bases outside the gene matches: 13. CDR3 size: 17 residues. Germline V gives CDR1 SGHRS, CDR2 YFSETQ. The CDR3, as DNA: TGCGCCAGCAGCTTTCTCAGCGGGACTAGTCTATCCAATGAGCAGTTCTTC. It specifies CASSFLSGTSLSNEQFF.

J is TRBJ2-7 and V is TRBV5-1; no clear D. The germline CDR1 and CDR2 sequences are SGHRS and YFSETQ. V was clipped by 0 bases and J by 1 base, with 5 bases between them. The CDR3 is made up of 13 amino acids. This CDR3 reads CASSLERSYEQYF. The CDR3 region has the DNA TGCGCCAGCAGCTTGGAACGGTCCTACGAGCAGTACTTC.

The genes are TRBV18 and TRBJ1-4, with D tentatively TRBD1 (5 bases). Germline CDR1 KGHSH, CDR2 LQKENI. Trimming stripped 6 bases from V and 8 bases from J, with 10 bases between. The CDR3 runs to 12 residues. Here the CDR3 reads CASSPGGEKLFF. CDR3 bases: TGTGCCAGCTCGCCGGGGGGGGAAAAACTGTTTTTT.

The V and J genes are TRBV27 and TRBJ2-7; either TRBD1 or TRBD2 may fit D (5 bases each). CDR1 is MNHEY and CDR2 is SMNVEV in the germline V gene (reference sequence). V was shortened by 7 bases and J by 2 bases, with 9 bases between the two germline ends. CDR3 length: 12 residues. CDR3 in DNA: TGTGCCAGCATTGGGGGACCCTACGAGCAGTACTTC. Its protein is CASIGGPYEQYF.

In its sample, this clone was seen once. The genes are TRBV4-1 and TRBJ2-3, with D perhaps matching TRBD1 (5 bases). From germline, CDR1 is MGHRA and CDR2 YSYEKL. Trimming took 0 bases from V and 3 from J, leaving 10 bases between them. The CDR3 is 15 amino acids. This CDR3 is CASSQDDSQTDTQYF. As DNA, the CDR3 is TGCGCCAGCAGCCAAGATGACAGCCAAACAGATACGCAGTATTTT.

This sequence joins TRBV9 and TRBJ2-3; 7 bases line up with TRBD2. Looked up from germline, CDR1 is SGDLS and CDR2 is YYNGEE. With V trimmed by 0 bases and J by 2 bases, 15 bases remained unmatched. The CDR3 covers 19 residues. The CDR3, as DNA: TGTGCCAGCAGCGTAGCTTGGTCGGGAGGCCATAGTGACACAGATACGCAGTATTTT. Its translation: CASSVAWSGGHSDTDTQYF.

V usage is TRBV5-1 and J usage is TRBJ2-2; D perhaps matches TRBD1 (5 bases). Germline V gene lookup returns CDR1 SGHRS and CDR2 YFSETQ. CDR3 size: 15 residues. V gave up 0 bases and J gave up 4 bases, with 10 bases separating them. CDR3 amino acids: CASSLAGIATGELFF. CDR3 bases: TGCGCCAGCAGCTTGGCAGGGATAGCCACCGGGGAGCTGTTTTTT.

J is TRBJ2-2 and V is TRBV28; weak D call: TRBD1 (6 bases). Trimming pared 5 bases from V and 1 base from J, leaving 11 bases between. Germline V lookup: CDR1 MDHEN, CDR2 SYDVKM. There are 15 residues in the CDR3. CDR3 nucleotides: TGTGCCAGCAGTACGGGACAAGAGAACACCGGGGAGCTGTTTTTT. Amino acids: CASSTGQENTGELFF.

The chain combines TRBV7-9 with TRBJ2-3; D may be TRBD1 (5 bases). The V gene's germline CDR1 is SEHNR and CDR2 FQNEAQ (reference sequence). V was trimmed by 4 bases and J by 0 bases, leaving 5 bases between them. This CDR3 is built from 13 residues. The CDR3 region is CASSWGSTDTQYF. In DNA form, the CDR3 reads TGTGCCAGCAGCTGGGGCAGCACAGATACGCAGTATTTT.